This record concerns one T cell receptor (beta chain) sequence. Its antigen is not known. Libraries were prepared by immunoSEQ multiplex PCR; TCRdb keeps only in-frame clonotypes and omits some of them. The sample lists 90,000 to 130,000 clones, less than 95% occurring once. Patients who had autoimmune disease history or got systemic immunosuppression were left out. Germline values: CDR1 LNHDA, CDR2 SQIVND (reference sequence). The CDR3 is made up of 15 amino acids. After removal of 7 bases from V and 7 bases from J, the junction contained 13 bases not matched to a gene. This sample is drawn from a study of OX40 agonist ivuxolimab in advanced cancers. Study as a whole: Intravenous ivuxolimab was administered to patients every 2 weeks at 0.01 to 10 mg/kg. Study-wide points: Researchers did not determine the expanded peripheral T cells' antigen specificity. Mean expanded clone counts were higher in CD8+ than CD4+ T cells.

V gene TRBV19 combines with J gene TRBJ2-1, with TRBD2 matching 7 bases. This sequence was found in an adult with an advanced solid tumor such as melanoma, head and neck, liver or kidney cancer. The material sequenced was CD4+ or CD8+ T cells sorted from blood, taken in a trial of the OX40 agonist ivuxolimab. The CDR3 reads CASTPTSLSKNEQFF. Here the CDR3 DNA reads TGTGCCAGTACCCCGACTAGCCTGTCGAAGAATGAGCAGTTCTTC.